The 30 T cell receptor beta chains given below trace back to one sample, sequenced in a study of CD8 T cells in Susac syndrome. RNA was extracted with the RNeasy kit, and a quantity of about 0.45 to 1 ug was reverse transcribed using random hexamers. TCRdb recomputed calls from the immunoSEQ multiplex PCR reads with MiXCR, one row per CDR3 protein. There are about 200,000 distinct CDR3 sequences in the sample; roughly 96% occur only once, and roughly 0.088% lies in the top ten. Sequencing was carried out using CD4+ T cells from PBMCs. These receptors all come from a human donor with multiple sclerosis.

The chain couples TRBV7-9 to TRBJ2-1; 11 bases are shared with TRBD2. The germline V gene encodes CDR1 SEHNR and CDR2 FQNEAQ (reference sequence). The CDR3 is made up of 15 amino acids. V shed 5 bases and J 7 bases; nucleotides not matched to a gene: 7. The CDR3 loop is CASSPLAGVGNEQFF. DNA of the CDR3: TGTGCCAGCAGCCCACTAGCGGGAGTGGGGAATGAGCAGTTCTTC. The full variable domain, rest sourced from reference TRBV7-9 and TRBJ2-1, is DTGVSQNPRHKITKRGQNVTFRCDPISEHNRLYWYRQTLGQGPEFLTYFQNEAQLEKSRLLSDRFSAERPKGSFSTLEIQRTEQGDSAMYLCASSPLAGVGNEQFFGPGTRLTVL.

The chain combines TRBV4-1 with TRBJ1-5; TRBD1 matches at 7 bases. This CDR3 is 17 amino acids long. With 4 bases clipped from V and 0 bases from J, the junction kept 9 bases outside the gene matches. CDR1 and CDR2 (germline): MGHRA, YSYEKL. The CDR3 DNA sequence: TGCGCCAGCAGCCCCCGACGGACAGGTGATAGCAATCAGCCCCAGCATTTT. Amino acid sequence: CASSPRRTGDSNQPQHF.

The chain uses TRBV29-1 and TRBJ2-7, with TRBD1 matching 7 bases. J gave up 4 bases and V 7 bases, and 4 bases lay outside the gene matches. CDR1 is SQVTM, CDR2 ANQGSEA, per germline. The CDR3 consists of 11 residues. DNA for the CDR3: TGCAGCGGAGGGACAGTATACGAGCAGTACTTC. Translating gives CSGGTVYEQYF.

V is TRBV24-1 and J is TRBJ2-1, with 7 bases aligning to TRBD1. V dropped 4 bases and J dropped 9; count of bases not matched to a gene: 11. The CDR3 sequence is 15 residues long. The germline V gene has CDR1 KGHDR and CDR2 SFDVKD. The CDR3 is CATSDPRQGVGEQFF. The CDR3 DNA follows: TGTGCCACCAGTGACCCTCGACAGGGTGTCGGTGAGCAGTTCTTC.

V and J are TRBV30 and TRBJ1-1; D may be TRBD1 (5 bases). The length of the CDR3 is 16 residues. Germline CDR1 is GTSNPN and CDR2 is SVGIG (reference sequence). CDR3 sequence (DNA): TGTGCTCGGAGGGGCAGTCGTGGGGGATTGAACACTGAAGCTTTCTTT. It specifies CARRGSRGGLNTEAFF.

CDR3 protein: CSARVGRWGSTTSYNSPLHF. In DNA form, the CDR3 reads TGCAGTGCTAGAGTTGGGCGGTGGGGCAGCACAACATCCTATAATTCACCCCTCCACTTT. The genes are TRBV20-1 and TRBJ1-6; TRBD1 is a possible D gene (5 bases). Per germline, CDR1 DFQATT and CDR2 SNEGSKA (reference sequence). The V gene lost 1 base and the J gene lost 1 base, with 23 bases spanning the gap. The CDR3 sequence is 20 residues long.

The chain couples TRBV29-1 to TRBJ2-7, with 7 bases identical to TRBD1. In germline, CDR1 is SQVTM, CDR2 ANQGSEA. Trimming took 3 bases from V and 8 from J; bases not matched to a gene: 10. The CDR3 extends over 13 amino acids. The CDR3 protein is CSVEFPDRQQQYF. Here the CDR3 DNA reads TGCAGCGTTGAGTTTCCGGACAGGCAGCAGCAGTACTTC.

This chain uses TRBV2 with TRBJ2-3, with 7 bases lining up with TRBD2. CDR1 is SNHLY, CDR2 FYNNEI, per germline. The CDR3 spans 14 residues. Trimming removed 3 bases from V and 0 bases from J; junction bases left unmatched: 0. CDR3 in DNA: TGTGCCAGCAGTGAGGGACTAAGCACAGATACGCAGTATTTT. Amino acid sequence: CASSEGLSTDTQYF.

The V call is TRBV19, the J call TRBJ2-5; the match to TRBD1 covers 8 bases. Germline lookup yields CDR1 LNHDA and CDR2 SQIVND (reference sequence). V dropped 5 bases and J dropped 2; count of bases not matched to a gene: 10. The CDR3 totals 16 residues. CDR3 in amino acids: CASSGRLRDRQETQYF. Here the CDR3 DNA reads TGTGCCAGTAGTGGCAGACTCCGGGACAGGCAAGAGACCCAGTACTTC.

The genes are TRBV30 and TRBJ1-1, with a tentative D call TRBD1 (5 bases). V lost 0 bases and J 11 bases, leaving 10 bases between the germline ends. Germline CDR1 GTSNPN, CDR2 SVGIG (reference sequence). The CDR3 is 11 amino acids. The CDR3, as DNA: TGTGCCTGGAGTGTACCGAGGGGTGCTTTCTTT. Its protein is CAWSVPRGAFF.

This chain joins TRBV3-1 and TRBJ2-1; TRBD2 matches 7 bases. The V and J ends lost 3 bases and 5 bases, in that order; junction bases with no gene match: 13. The CDR3 has 17 residues. Germline CDR1 is LGHDT and CDR2 is YNNKEL (reference sequence). This chain's CDR3 is CASSQGPGLTAHNEQFF. The CDR3 region has the DNA TGTGCCAGCAGCCAGGGTCCGGGACTAACCGCACACAATGAGCAGTTCTTC.

The sample holds a few counts of this clonotype. The chain has TRBV9 and TRBJ2-5, with 8 bases fitting TRBD1. CDR1 SGDLS and CDR2 YYNGEE come from the germline V gene. The V and J ends lost 2 bases and 2 bases, in that order; junction bases with no gene match: 2. This CDR3 has 14 amino acids. The CDR3 spells CASSVGTGQETQYF. DNA of the CDR3: TGTGCCAGCAGCGTCGGGACAGGACAAGAGACCCAGTACTTC.

The V and J genes are TRBV5-1 and TRBJ2-5; 9 positions agree with TRBD2. Germline assignment: CDR1 SGHRS and CDR2 YFSETQ. This CDR3 region has 16 residues. The ends lost 3 bases at V and 2 bases at J; junction bases unmatched: 8. The CDR3 DNA sequence: TGCGCCAGCAGCTCAGCACTGGCGGGGGGGCAAGAGACCCAGTACTTC. Translating it yields CASSSALAGGQETQYF.

The count of this clonotype is one. This rearrangement joins TRBV14 to TRBJ2-3; D is ambiguous. Trimming shortened V by 4 bases and J by 2 bases, and 7 bases separated the two germline ends. This CDR3 is 13 amino acids long. The germline V gene has CDR1 SGHDN and CDR2 FVKESK. CDR3 sequence reads: CASSRFDTDTQYF. The CDR3 DNA reads TGTGCCAGCAGCCGGTTTGACACAGATACGCAGTATTTT.

Regarding this clonotype: One end of the junction is discordant with germline, which a read error may explain. J is TRBJ2-7 and V is TRBV10-3; 9 bases fit TRBD1. Looked up from germline, CDR1 is ENHRY and CDR2 is SYGVKD. The CDR3 is made up of 14 amino acids. The CDR3 DNA is TGTGCCATCAGGACCGGGACAGGGTCCTCCGAGCAGTACTTC. Protein sequence: CAIRTGTGSSEQYF.

The gene calls are TRBV20-1 and TRBJ2-1, with a possible D match to TRBD2 (6 bases). V lost 0 bases to trimming and J lost 11 bases, with 8 bases between them. The CDR3 loop spans 11 amino acids. Germline CDR1 and CDR2: DFQATT and SNEGSKA (reference sequence). CDR3 in amino acids: CSARDRGKQFF. The CDR3 DNA reads TGCAGTGCTAGAGATCGGGGGAAGCAGTTCTTC.

The chain links TRBV7-9 to TRBJ2-5, with a possible D match to TRBD1 (6 bases). V was cut by 2 bases and J by 5 bases, with 18 bases left in between. CDR1 is SEHNR and CDR2 is FQNEAQ in the germline V gene (reference sequence). This CDR3 has 16 amino acids. The CDR3 DNA is TGTGCCAGCAGCTTACAGGGGACGATTGACGGGGAGACCCAGTACTTC. Residues: CASSLQGTIDGETQYF. Full variable domain (rest looked up from reference TRBV7-9 and TRBJ2-5): DTGVSQNPRHKITKRGQNVTFRCDPISEHNRLYWYRQTLGQGPEFLTYFQNEAQLEKSRLLSDRFSAERPKGSFSTLEIQRTEQGDSAMYLCASSLQGTIDGETQYFGPGTRLLVL.

This rearrangement joins TRBV27 to TRBJ1-2; TRBD1 matches at 10 bases. Germline V lookup: CDR1 MNHEY, CDR2 SMNVEV (reference sequence). There are 13 residues in the CDR3. V trimming: 5 bases; J trimming: 7 bases; junction bases outside the gene matches: 4. CDR3 coding DNA: TGTGCCAGCAGTACGACAGGGGGCCGTGGCTACACCTTC. This gives the protein CASSTTGGRGYTF.

The rearrangement joins TRBV20-1 to TRBJ2-7; the D gene is possibly TRBD2 (6 bases). The CDR3 totals 13 residues. Germline V gene sequence: CDR1 DFQATT, CDR2 SNEGSKA (reference sequence). Trimming shortened V by 5 bases and J by 6 bases, and 17 bases separated the two germline ends. The CDR3 sequence: CSAWDSPSREQYF. The CDR3 region has the DNA TGCAGTGCTTGGGACTCCCCTTCCCGCGAGCAGTACTTC.

V and J are TRBV25-1 and TRBJ2-7; no reliable D call. The V gene's germline CDR1 is MGHDK and CDR2 SYGVNS. Trimming took off 2 bases at V and 7 bases at J, with 12 bases between the two ends. The CDR3 contains 13 residues. The CDR3 protein is CASSEPDRGEQYF. In nucleotides, the CDR3 is TGTGCCAGCAGTGAACCCGACCGTGGGGAGCAGTACTTC.

The V call is TRBV20-1, the J call TRBJ1-2; no clear D gene. This CDR3 is built from 9 residues. The germline V gene has CDR1 DFQATT and CDR2 SNEGSKA (reference sequence). V was trimmed by 4 bases and J by 8 bases, leaving 5 bases between them. This CDR3 reads CSAKEGYTF. In DNA, the CDR3 is TGCAGTGCTAAGGAGGGCTACACCTTC.

The chain recombines TRBV9 with TRBJ2-5; perhaps D is TRBD1 or TRBD2 (7 bases each). Trimming took 0 bases from V and 5 from J, leaving 11 bases between them. CDR3 size: 14 residues. Germline V CDR1 and CDR2: SGDLS, YYNGEE. The CDR3 sequence is CASSVGQGGETQYF. For the CDR3, the DNA is TGTGCCAGCAGCGTAGGGCAGGGGGGGGAGACCCAGTACTTC.

The chain combines TRBV29-1 with TRBJ2-5; 8 nucleotides line up with TRBD2. Per the germline V gene, CDR1 is SQVTM and CDR2 is ANQGSEA. V shed 4 bases and J 4 bases; nucleotides not matched to a gene: 5. This CDR3 has 13 residues. This chain's CDR3 is CSVAGGRLETQYF. The CDR3 DNA reads as TGCAGCGTTGCGGGGGGGCGTTTAGAGACCCAGTACTTC.

The genes are TRBV23-1 and TRBJ2-6; 7 positions agree with TRBD1. TRBV23-1 is identified as an open reading frame with a role that is uncertain. The trim removed 3 bases at V and 3 bases at J, leaving 5 bases unmatched. The CDR3 length is 16 residues. The CDR3 loop is CASSHKTGLGANVLTF. The CDR3 DNA follows: TGCGCCAGCAGTCATAAGACAGGGCTTGGGGCCAACGTCCTGACTTTC.

The chain combines TRBV15 with TRBJ2-4, with TRBD1 as a possible D gene (6 bases). Trimming removed 0 bases from V and 6 bases from J, with 18 bases in between. Germline values: CDR1 LNHNV, CDR2 YYDKDF (reference sequence). This CDR3 contains 17 residues. The CDR3 DNA follows: TGTGCCACCAGCAGAGAGGGGCACCACAGGGTGGGAAACATTCAGTACTTC. It yields the protein CATSREGHHRVGNIQYF.

The J gene is TRBJ2-3, the V gene TRBV12-3 or TRBV12-4, with 9 bases aligning to TRBD2. V shed 1 base and J 4 bases; nucleotides not matched to a gene: 3. The CDR3 has 15 residues. CDR3 nucleotide sequence: TGTGCCAGCAGTTTAGAGAGACTAGCGGCAGATACGCAGTATTTT. Its translation is CASSLERLAADTQYF.

CDR3 region: CASSRIDMVYGYTF. CDR3 nucleotides: TGTGCCAGCAGCCGGATAGACATGGTCTATGGCTACACCTTC. The V call is TRBV3-1, the J call TRBJ1-2; D is unresolved. The germline CDR1 and CDR2 sequences are LGHDT and YNNKEL (reference sequence). The CDR3 spans 14 residues. V was pared by 4 bases and J by 4 bases, with 13 bases between.

This clonotype was found a few times. The chain links TRBV6-6 to TRBJ2-7; D ambiguous. Trimming pared 6 bases from V and 7 bases from J, leaving 10 bases between. Germline CDR1 MNHNY, CDR2 SVGAGI (reference sequence). The CDR3 is 11 residues long. The CDR3 protein is CASSHEVEQYF. CDR3 DNA sequence: TGTGCCAGCAGCCACGAGGTTGAGCAGTACTTC.

The rearrangement joins TRBV7-2 to TRBJ2-1; no definite D call. Trimming stripped 7 bases from V and 5 bases from J, with 18 bases between. Germline V gene lookup returns CDR1 SGHTA and CDR2 FQGNSA. The CDR3 has 15 amino acids. The DNA for the CDR3 is TGTGCCAGCACCTTCTTAGTCCCGGGCGACAATGAGCAGTTCTTC. Protein: CASTFLVPGDNEQFF.

The rearrangement links TRBV20-1 to TRBJ1-2, with a possible D match to TRBD1 (5 bases). V was trimmed by 8 bases and J by 6 bases, leaving 13 bases between them. The CDR3 sequence is 11 residues long. The germline gives CDR1 DFQATT, CDR2 SNEGSKA (reference sequence). The CDR3 DNA sequence: TGCAGTACCAAGGGGCCCCATGGCTACACCTTC. Its protein product is CSTKGPHGYTF.